This record concerns one TCR delta chain sequence. A far larger clone is off by one base, so a read error is likely. The same CDR3 arises from other DNA sequences in this sample as well. The CDR3 length is 17 residues. Germline V gives CDR1 GEAIGNYY, CDR2 EKD. This specimen comes from a study of gamma-delta chains in newborns, infants, children. Study at large: Microbial exposure reportedly drives polyclonal innate γδ T cell expansion after birth.

TCRdb called clones anew from the reads with CATT. The data contain around 6,200 delta-chain clones, around 2.5% of them seen just once; the ten biggest clones take up roughly 16%. The chain recombines TRDV2 with TRDJ2; a weak D match, TRDD3 (5 bases). The receptor was derived from a child who was a newborn, infant or young child, either healthy, febrile or measles-vaccinated (not recorded which). Sequencing input: blood. The CDR3 region is CACDSWGSSALTAQLFF. In nucleotides, the CDR3 is TGTGCCTGTGACTCGTGGGGTTCTTCAGCTTTGACAGCACAGCTCTTCTTT.